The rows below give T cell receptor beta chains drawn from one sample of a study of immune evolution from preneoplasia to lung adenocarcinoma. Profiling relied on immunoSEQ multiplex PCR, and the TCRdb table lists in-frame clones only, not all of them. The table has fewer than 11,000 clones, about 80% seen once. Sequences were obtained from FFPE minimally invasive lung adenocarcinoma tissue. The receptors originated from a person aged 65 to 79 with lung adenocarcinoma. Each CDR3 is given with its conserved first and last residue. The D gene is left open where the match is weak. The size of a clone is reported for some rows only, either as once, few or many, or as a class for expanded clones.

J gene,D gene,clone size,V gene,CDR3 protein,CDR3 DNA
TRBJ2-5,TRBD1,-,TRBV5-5,CASTGQYTWETQYF,TGTGCCAGCACGGGACAGTACACGTGGGAGACCCAGTACTTC
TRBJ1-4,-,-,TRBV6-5,CATQLDGGRLEKLFF,TGTGCCACCCAGTTAGATGGGGGTAGACTAGAAAAACTGTTTTTT
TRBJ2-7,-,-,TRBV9,CASSDTGDYEQYF,TGTGCCAGCAGCGACACCGGGGACTACGAGCAGTACTTC
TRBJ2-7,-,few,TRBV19,CASSKDQNSYEQYF,TGTGCCAGTAGTAAAGACCAAAACTCCTACGAGCAGTACTTC
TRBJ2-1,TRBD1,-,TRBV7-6,CASSSLRSGTVSYNEQFF,TGTGCCAGCAGCTCCCTTCGTTCCGGGACAGTCTCCTACAATGAGCAGTTCTTC
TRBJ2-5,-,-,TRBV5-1,CASSLSEETQYF,TGCGCCAGCAGCTTGTCCGAAGAGACCCAGTACTTC
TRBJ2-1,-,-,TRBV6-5,CASTGTWTNNEQFF,TGTGCCAGCACCGGGACGTGGACAAACAATGAGCAGTTCTTC
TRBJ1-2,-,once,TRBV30,CACPGVDYGYTF,TGTGCCTGCCCTGGGGTGGACTATGGCTACACCTTC
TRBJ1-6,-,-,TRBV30,CAWFKGRNSPLHF,TGTGCCTGGTTTAAGGGACGTAATTCACCCCTCCACTTT
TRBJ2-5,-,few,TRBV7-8,CASSYRRTNIWETQYF,TGTGCCAGCAGCTATCGACGGACAAATATATGGGAGACCCAGTACTTC
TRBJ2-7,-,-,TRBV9,CASSGRLDRDTYSSYEQYF,TGTGCCAGCAGCGGTCGATTAGACCGGGACACCTACTCCTCCTACGAGCAGTACTTC
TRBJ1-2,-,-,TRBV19,CASSTAGTLNYGYTF,TGTGCCAGTAGTACGGCCGGGACGCTTAACTATGGCTACACCTTC
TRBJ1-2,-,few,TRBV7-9,CASSLSEAVYGYTF,TGTGCCAGCAGCTTATCTGAGGCGGTCTATGGCTACACCTTC
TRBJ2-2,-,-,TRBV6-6,CASAENTGELFF,TGTGCCAGCGCGGAGAACACCGGGGAGCTGTTTTTT
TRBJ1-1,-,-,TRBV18,CASSPGTTNTEAFF,TGTGCCAGCTCCCCCGGGACGACGAACACTGAAGCTTTCTTT
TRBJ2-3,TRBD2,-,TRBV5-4,CASSSRTSIADTQYF,TGTGCCAGCAGTTCGCGGACTAGCATAGCAGATACGCAGTATTTT
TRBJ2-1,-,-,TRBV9,CASSPGTPSEQFF,TGTGCCAGCAGCCCGGGGACTCCCAGTGAGCAGTTCTTC
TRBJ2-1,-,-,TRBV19,CASSIRRGTYNEQFF,TGTGCCAGTAGTATTAGACGGGGCACCTACAATGAGCAGTTCTTC
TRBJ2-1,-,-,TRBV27,CASSRGGGVYNEQFF,TGTGCCAGCTCTCGAGGGGGTGGGGTTTACAATGAGCAGTTCTTC
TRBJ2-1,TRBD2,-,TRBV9,CASSVTGTRNNEQFF,TGTGCCAGCAGCGTCACCGGGACTAGAAACAATGAGCAGTTCTTC
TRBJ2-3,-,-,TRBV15,CATSRDLAMTDTQYF,TGTGCCACCAGCAGAGATTTAGCCATGACAGATACGCAGTATTTT
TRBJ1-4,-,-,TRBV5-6,CASSLWGEKLFF,TGTGCCAGCAGCTTGTGGGGTGAAAAACTGTTTTTT
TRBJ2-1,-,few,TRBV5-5,CASSDGTVSSYNEQFF,TGTGCCAGCAGCGACGGGACGGTGAGCTCCTACAATGAGCAGTTCTTC
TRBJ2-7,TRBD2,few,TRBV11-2,CASSHGRLAGNEQYF,TGTGCCAGCAGCCATGGACGGCTAGCGGGGAACGAGCAGTACTTC
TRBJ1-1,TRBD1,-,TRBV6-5,CASRDRGRNTEAFF,TGTGCCAGCCGAGACAGGGGTCGTAACACTGAAGCTTTCTTT
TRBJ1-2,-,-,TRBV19,CASSMGRLLSGYTF,TGTGCCAGTAGTATGGGCAGGTTGCTATCCGGCTACACCTTC
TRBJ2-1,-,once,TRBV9,CASSVDPHGSQEQFF,TGTGCCAGCAGCGTAGATCCCCACGGGTCTCAGGAGCAGTTCTTC
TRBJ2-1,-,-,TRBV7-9,CASSPSGAGRDNEQFF,TGTGCCAGCAGCCCTAGTGGTGCGGGGAGAGACAATGAGCAGTTCTTC
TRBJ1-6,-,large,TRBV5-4,CASTRGYNSPLHF,TGTGCCAGCACTCGCGGATATAATTCACCCCTCCACTTT
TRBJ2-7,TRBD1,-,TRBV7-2,CASSLRTPGTGPWEQYF,TGTGCCAGCAGCTTACGGACCCCAGGGACAGGGCCCTGGGAGCAGTACTTC
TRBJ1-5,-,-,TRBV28,CASSSDRHNQPQHF,TGTGCCAGCAGTAGTGACAGGCACAATCAGCCCCAGCATTTT
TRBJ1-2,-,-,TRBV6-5,CASSGTGGTVGGYTF,TGTGCCAGCAGTGGAACGGGGGGCACGGTGGGTGGCTACACCTTC
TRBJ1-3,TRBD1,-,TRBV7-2,CASSVQGDSGNTIYF,TGTGCCAGCAGCGTGCAGGGGGACTCTGGAAACACCATATATTTT
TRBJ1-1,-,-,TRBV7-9,CASSLGLGNTEAFF,TGTGCCAGCAGCTTAGGGTTGGGGAACACTGAAGCTTTCTTT
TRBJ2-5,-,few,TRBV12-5,CASDFGGQETQYF,TGTGCTAGTGACTTCGGCGGCCAAGAGACCCAGTACTTC
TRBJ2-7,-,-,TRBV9,CASSVNSGPYEQYF,TGTGCCAGCAGCGTTAATAGCGGCCCCTACGAGCAGTACTTC
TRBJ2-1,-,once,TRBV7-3,CASRARVTSYNEQFF,TGTGCCAGCAGGGCCCGGGTAACTTCCTACAATGAGCAGTTCTTC
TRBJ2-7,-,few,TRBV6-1,CASSLTPGGPRGF,TGTGCCAGCAGCCTAACTCCTGGGGGACCCCGGGGCTTC
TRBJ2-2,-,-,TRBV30,CATEAGELFF,TGTGCCACAGAGGCCGGGGAGCTGTTTTTT
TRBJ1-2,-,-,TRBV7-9,CASTLLREGHGYTF,TGTGCCAGCACGCTTCTGCGGGAGGGCCATGGCTACACCTTC
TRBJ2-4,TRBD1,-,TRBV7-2,CASSFLGTGKILAKNIQYF,TGTGCCAGCAGCTTCCTTGGGACAGGGAAAATCCTAGCCAAAAACATTCAGTACTTC
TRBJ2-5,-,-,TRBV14,CASRPSLGWETQYF,TGTGCCAGCAGGCCTAGCCTTGGATGGGAGACCCAGTACTTC
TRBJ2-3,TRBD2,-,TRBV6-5,CASSYLSGGAPDTQYF,TGTGCCAGCAGTTACCTTAGCGGGGGGGCCCCAGATACGCAGTATTTT
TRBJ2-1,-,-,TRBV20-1,CSALIRSEQFF,TGCAGTGCCCTTATCCGCAGTGAGCAGTTCTTC